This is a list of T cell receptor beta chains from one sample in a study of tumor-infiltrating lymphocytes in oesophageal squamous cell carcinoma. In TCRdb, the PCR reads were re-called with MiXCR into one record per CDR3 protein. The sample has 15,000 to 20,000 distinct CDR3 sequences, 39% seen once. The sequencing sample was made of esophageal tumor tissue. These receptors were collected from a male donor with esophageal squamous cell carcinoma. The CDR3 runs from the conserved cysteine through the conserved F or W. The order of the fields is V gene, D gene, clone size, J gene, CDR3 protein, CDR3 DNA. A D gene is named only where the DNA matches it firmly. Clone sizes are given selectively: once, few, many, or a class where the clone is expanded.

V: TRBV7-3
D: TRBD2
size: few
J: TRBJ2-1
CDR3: CASSLTSVAGRNEQFF
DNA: TGTGCCAGCAGCTTAACGTCGGTAGCGGGAAGGAATGAGCAGTTCTTC

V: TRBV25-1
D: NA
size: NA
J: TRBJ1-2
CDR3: CASSETLGSYGYTF
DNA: TGTGCCAGCAGTGAAACCCTCGGGTCCTATGGCTACACCTTC

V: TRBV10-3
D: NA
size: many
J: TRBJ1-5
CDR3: CAISEVRGGSNQPQHF
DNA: TGTGCCATCAGTGAGGTCCGGGGAGGAAGCAATCAGCCCCAGCATTTT

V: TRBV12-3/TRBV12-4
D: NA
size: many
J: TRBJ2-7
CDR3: CASSRQAKSYEQYF
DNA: TGTGCCAGCAGCAGACAGGCTAAGTCCTACGAGCAGTACTTC

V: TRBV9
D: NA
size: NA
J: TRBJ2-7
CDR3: CASSVGTLEQYF
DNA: TGTGCCAGCAGCGTAGGGACGCTCGAGCAGTACTTC

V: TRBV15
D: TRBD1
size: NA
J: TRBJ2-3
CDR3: CATSREGQGRDTQYF
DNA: TGTGCCACCAGCAGAGAGGGACAGGGGCGAGATACGCAGTATTTT

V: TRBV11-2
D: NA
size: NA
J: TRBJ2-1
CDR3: CASGSPYEQFF
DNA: TGTGCCAGCGGTTCCCCCTACGAGCAGTTCTTC

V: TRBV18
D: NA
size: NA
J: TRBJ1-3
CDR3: CASSPLGTLSGNTIYF
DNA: TGTGCCAGCTCACCCCTCGGGACACTCTCTGGAAACACCATATATTTT

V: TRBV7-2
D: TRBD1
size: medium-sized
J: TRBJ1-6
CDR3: CASSRQGASNSPLHF
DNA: TGTGCCAGCAGCCGACAGGGGGCCAGTAATTCACCCCTCCACTTT

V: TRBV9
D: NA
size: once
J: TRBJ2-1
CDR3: CASSGDGRSYEQFF
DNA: TGTGCCAGCAGCGGGGACGGTAGGAGCTACGAGCAGTTCTTC